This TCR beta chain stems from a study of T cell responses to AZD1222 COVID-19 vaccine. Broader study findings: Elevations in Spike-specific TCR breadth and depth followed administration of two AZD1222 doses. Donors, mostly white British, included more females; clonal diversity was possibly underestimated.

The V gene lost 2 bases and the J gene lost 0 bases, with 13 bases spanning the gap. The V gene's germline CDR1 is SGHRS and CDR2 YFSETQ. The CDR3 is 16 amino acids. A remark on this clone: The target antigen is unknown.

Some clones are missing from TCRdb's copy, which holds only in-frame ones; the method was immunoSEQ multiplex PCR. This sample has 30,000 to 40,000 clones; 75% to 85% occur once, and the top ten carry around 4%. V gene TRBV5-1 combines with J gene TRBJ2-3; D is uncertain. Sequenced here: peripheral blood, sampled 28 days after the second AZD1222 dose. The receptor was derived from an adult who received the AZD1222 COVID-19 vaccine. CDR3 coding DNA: TGCGCCAGCAGCTTAAACCTCAGGATGAGCACAGATACGCAGTATTTT. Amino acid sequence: CASSLNLRMSTDTQYF. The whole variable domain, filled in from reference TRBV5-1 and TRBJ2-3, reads KAGVTQTPRYLIKTRGQQVTLSCSPISGHRSVSWYQQTPGQGLQFLFEYFSETQRNKGNFPGRFSGRQFSNSRSEMNVSTLELGDSALYLCASSLNLRMSTDTQYFGPGTRLTVL.